This TCR beta chain is from a study of OX40 agonist ivuxolimab in advanced cancers. Trimming at V came to 0 bases and at J to 6 bases, leaving 6 bases not matched to a gene. Germline V gives CDR1 LNHDA, CDR2 SQIVND (reference sequence). The CDR3 extends over 16 amino acids. Autoimmune disease history or systemic immunosuppression meant exclusion. The repertoire was sequenced with immunoSEQ multiplex PCR; TCRdb's copy has only in-frame clones and lacks some. The sample lists 50,000 to 60,000 clones, 90% occurring once. This clone appeared once. The starting material was CD4+ or CD8+ T cells sorted from blood, obtained in a trial of the OX40 agonist ivuxolimab. V gene TRBV19 combines with J gene TRBJ2-1, with 9 bases fitting TRBD2. This TCR came from an adult with an advanced solid tumor such as melanoma, head and neck, liver or kidney cancer. The chain's CDR3 is CASSIDTLAGSNEQFF. The CDR3 coding sequence is TGTGCCAGTAGTATAGATACCCTAGCGGGAAGCAATGAGCAGTTCTTC.